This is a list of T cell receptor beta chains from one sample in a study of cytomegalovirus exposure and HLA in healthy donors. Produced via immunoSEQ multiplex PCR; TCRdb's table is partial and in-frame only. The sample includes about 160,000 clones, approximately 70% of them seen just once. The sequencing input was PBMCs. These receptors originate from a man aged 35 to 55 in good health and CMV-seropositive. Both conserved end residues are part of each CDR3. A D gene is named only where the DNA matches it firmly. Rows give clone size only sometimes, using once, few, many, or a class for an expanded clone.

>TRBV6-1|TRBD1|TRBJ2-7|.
CASPPKDRASYEQYF
TGTGCCAGCCCACCTAAGGACAGGGCATCATACGAGCAGTACTTC
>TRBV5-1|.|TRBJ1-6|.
CASSLEAANNSPLHF
TGCGCCAGCAGCTTGGAGGCAGCGAATAATTCACCCCTCCACTTT
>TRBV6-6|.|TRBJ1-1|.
CASSYRNSGGNAEAFF
TGTGCCAGCAGTTACAGGAATTCGGGGGGAAACGCTGAAGCTTTCTTT
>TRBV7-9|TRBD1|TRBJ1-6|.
CASSPTDRGEHNSPLHF
TGTGCCAGCAGCCCGACGGACAGGGGGGAACATAATTCACCCCTCCACTTT
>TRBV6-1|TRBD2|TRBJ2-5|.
CASRTGAGETQYF
TGTGCCAGCAGAACAGGAGCGGGGGAGACCCAGTACTTC
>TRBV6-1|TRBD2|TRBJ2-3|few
CASSSLAGGTDTQYF
TGTGCCAGCAGCTCACTAGCGGGAGGCACAGATACGCAGTATTTT
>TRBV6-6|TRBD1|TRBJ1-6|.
CASSSLQGANSPLHF
TGTGCCAGCAGTTCCTTACAGGGGGCGAATTCACCCCTCCACTTT
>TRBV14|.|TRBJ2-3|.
CASSQDIGGASTDTQYF
TGTGCCAGCAGCCAAGATATCGGCGGGGCTTCCACAGATACGCAGTATTTT
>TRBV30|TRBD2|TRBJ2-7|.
CAWRSSGYSYEQYF
TGTGCCTGGAGGAGTAGCGGGTACTCCTACGAGCAGTACTTC
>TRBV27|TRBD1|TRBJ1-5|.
CASSARTGREQPQHF
TGTGCCAGCAGTGCCCGGACAGGGCGGGAACAGCCCCAGCATTTT
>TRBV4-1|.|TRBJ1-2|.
CASSQDVQVAGTF
TGCGCCAGCAGCCAAGATGTGCAGGTGGCAGGCACCTTC
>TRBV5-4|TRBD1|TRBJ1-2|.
CASSSDRDGGYTF
TGTGCCAGCAGCTCTGACAGGGACGGAGGCTACACCTTC
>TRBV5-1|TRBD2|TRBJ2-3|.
CASASGGGADTQYF
TGCGCCAGCGCAAGCGGGGGGGGCGCAGATACGCAGTATTTT
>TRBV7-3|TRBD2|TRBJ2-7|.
CASSPSGGHTYEQYF
TGTGCCAGCAGCCCTAGCGGGGGCCACACCTACGAGCAGTACTTC
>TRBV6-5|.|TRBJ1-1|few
CASSYGEIGYTEAFF
TGTGCCAGCAGTTACGGCGAAATCGGGTACACTGAAGCTTTCTTT
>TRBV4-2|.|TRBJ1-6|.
CASSQEVAGAYNSPLHF
TGTGCCAGCAGCCAAGAGGTCGCAGGGGCCTATAATTCACCCCTCCACTTT
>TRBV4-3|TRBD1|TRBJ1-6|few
CASSQDGGRGNSPLHF
TGCGCCAGCAGCCAAGATGGGGGCAGGGGGAATTCACCCCTCCACTTT
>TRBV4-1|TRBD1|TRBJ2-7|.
CASSETGDYEQYF
TGCGCCAGCAGCGAGACAGGGGATTACGAGCAGTACTTC
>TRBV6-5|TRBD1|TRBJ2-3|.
CASSRDSSTDTQYF
TGTGCCAGCAGCCGGGACAGCAGCACAGATACGCAGTATTTT
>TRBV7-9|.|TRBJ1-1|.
CASKFQGGTEAFF
TGTGCCAGCAAATTTCAGGGTGGCACTGAAGCTTTCTTT
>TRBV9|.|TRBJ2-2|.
CASRQGGTGELFF
TGTGCCAGCAGGCAGGGAGGCACCGGGGAGCTGTTTTTT
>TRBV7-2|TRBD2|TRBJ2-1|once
CASRRTSGEYNEQFF
TGTGCCAGCAGGCGTACTAGCGGGGAGTACAATGAGCAGTTCTTC
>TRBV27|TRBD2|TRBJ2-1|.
CASSLYKRGGNNEQFF
TGTGCCAGCAGTTTATACAAGCGGGGGGGGAACAATGAGCAGTTCTTC
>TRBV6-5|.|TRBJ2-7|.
CASRKWGESVQYF
TGTGCCAGCAGAAAGTGGGGGGAGTCGGTACAGTACTTC
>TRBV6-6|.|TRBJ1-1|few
CASDAVDTEAFF
TGTGCCAGCGACGCGGTGGACACTGAAGCTTTCTTT
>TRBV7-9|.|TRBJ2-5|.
CSSSLVGRQETQYF
TGTTCCAGCAGCTTAGTTGGGCGACAAGAGACCCAGTACTTC
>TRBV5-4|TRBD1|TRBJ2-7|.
CASSLGTGFAEQYF
TGTGCCAGCAGCTTAGGGACAGGGTTTGCCGAGCAGTACTTC
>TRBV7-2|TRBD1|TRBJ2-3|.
CASNTNRGTDTQYF
TGTGCCAGCAACACCAACAGGGGGACAGATACGCAGTATTTT
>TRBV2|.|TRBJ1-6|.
CASKSGGQGIRDSPLHF
TGTGCCAGCAAATCCGGCGGCCAGGGGATTAGGGATTCACCCCTCCACTTT
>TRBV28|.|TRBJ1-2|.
CASSFGAFVNYGYTF
TGTGCCAGCAGTTTCGGTGCTTTCGTAAACTATGGCTACACCTTC
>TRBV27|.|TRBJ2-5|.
CASGARTQYF
TGTGCCAGTGGGGCCAGGACCCAGTACTTC
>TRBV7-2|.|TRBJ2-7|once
CASSLAPGYEQYF
TGTGCCAGCAGCTTAGCGCCGGGCTACGAGCAGTACTTC
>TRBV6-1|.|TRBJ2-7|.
CASSVRGTAYEQYF
TGTGCCAGCAGTGTGAGAGGTACTGCCTACGAGCAGTACTTC
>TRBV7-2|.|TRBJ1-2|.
CASSPRGDYGYTF
TGTGCCAGCAGCCCTCGAGGAGACTATGGCTACACCTTC
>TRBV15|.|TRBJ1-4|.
CATSRDGGHTYNEKLFF
TGTGCCACCAGCAGAGATGGGGGACATACATACAATGAAAAACTGTTTTTT
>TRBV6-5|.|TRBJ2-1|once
CASRAGQSSYNEQFF
TGTGCCAGCAGAGCCGGACAGAGCTCCTACAATGAGCAGTTCTTC
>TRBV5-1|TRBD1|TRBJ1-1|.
CASSSLTGGTEAFF
TGCGCCAGCAGCTCGCTTACAGGGGGCACTGAAGCTTTCTTT
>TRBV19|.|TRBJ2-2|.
CASSIQGTNTGELFF
TGTGCCAGTAGTATTCAGGGGACAAACACCGGGGAGCTGTTTTTT
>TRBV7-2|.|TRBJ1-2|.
CASTQLQGHGYTF
TGTGCCAGCACCCAATTACAGGGCCATGGCTACACCTTC
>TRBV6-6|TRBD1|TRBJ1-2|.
CASSLGQGVVGGYTF
TGTGCCAGCAGCCTGGGACAGGGAGTAGTTGGTGGCTACACCTTC
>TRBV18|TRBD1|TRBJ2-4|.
CASSPGTGAKNIQYF
TGTGCCAGCTCACCAGGGACAGGAGCCAAAAACATTCAGTACTTC
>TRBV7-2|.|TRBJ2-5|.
CASSLLGPGQETQYF
TGTGCCAGCAGCTTATTAGGTCCGGGCCAAGAGACCCAGTACTTC
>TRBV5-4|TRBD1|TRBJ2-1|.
CASSAGQVRDEQFF
TGTGCCAGCAGCGCCGGACAGGTTAGGGATGAGCAGTTCTTC
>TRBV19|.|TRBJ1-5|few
CASRGAAFNQPQHF
TGTGCCAGTAGGGGGGCGGCCTTCAATCAGCCCCAGCATTTT
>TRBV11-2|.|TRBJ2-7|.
CASSSVAYEQYF
TGTGCCAGCAGCTCCGTAGCCTACGAGCAGTACTTC
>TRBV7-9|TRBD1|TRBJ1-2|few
CASSLAPGQAYGYTF
TGTGCCAGCAGCTTAGCCCCGGGACAGGCATATGGCTACACCTTC
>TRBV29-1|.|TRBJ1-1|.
CSVGVGHAGTEAFF
TGCAGCGTTGGGGTAGGCCACGCGGGCACTGAAGCTTTCTTT
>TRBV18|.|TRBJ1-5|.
CASSPYGSVNQPQHF
TGTGCCAGCTCACCATATGGCAGTGTCAATCAGCCCCAGCATTTT
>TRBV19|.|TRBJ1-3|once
CASSSGGDRSQGNTIYF
TGTGCCAGTAGTTCGGGGGGCGACCGATCCCAAGGAAACACCATATATTTT
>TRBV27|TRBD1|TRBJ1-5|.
CASSAQGRSNQPQHF
TGTGCCAGCAGTGCACAGGGGCGCAGCAATCAGCCCCAGCATTTT
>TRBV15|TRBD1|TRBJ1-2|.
CATSREGGAGYGYTF
TGTGCCACCAGCAGAGAAGGGGGCGCGGGCTATGGCTACACCTTC
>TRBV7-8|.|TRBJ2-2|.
CASSLVRRNTGELFF
TGTGCCAGCAGCTTAGTTAGAAGGAACACCGGGGAGCTGTTTTTT
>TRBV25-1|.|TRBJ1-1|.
CASSEWEGSANTEAFF
TGTGCCAGCAGTGAATGGGAGGGGTCGGCGAACACTGAAGCTTTCTTT
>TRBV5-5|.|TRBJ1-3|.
CASSLWGGNGGGNTIYF
TGTGCCAGCAGCCTTTGGGGGGGAAATGGTGGTGGAAACACCATATATTTT
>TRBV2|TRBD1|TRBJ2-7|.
CASKDRVSYEQYF
TGTGCCAGCAAGGACAGGGTATCCTACGAGCAGTACTTC
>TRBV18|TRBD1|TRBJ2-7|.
CASSPQTGSSEQYF
TGTGCCAGCTCACCCCAGACAGGGTCGTCCGAGCAGTACTTC
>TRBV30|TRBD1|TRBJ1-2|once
CAWRRTGRGYTF
TGTGCCTGGAGGCGGACAGGCCGGGGCTACACCTTC
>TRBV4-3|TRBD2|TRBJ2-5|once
CASSPALSGGFQETQYF
TGCGCCAGCAGCCCCGCCCTCAGCGGGGGGTTTCAAGAGACCCAGTACTTC